This T cell receptor beta chain was retrieved from a study of control samples from healthy donors and cancer patients. Method: immunoSEQ multiplex PCR; TCRdb's copy keeps in-frame clones and lacks some. The sample contains around 150,000 clones, over 90% of which appear only once. Trimming removed 6 bases from V and 2 bases from J; junction bases left unmatched: 2. This CDR3 spans 13 amino acids. Per the germline V gene, CDR1 is KGHSH and CDR2 is LQKENI. The sample consisted of blood. This chain connects TRBV18 to TRBJ2-7; 9 nucleotides align to TRBD1. This receptor was taken from a woman in her 30s in good health. The CDR3 spells CASSRDRAYEQYF. As DNA, the CDR3 is TGTGCCAGCTCTCGGGACAGGGCCTACGAGCAGTACTTC.